One sample yielded the 30 T cell receptor beta chains listed below, sequenced in a study of T-cell reconstitution after alpha-beta-depleted transplantation in children. Unique molecular identifiers were incorporated when the TCRbeta library was constructed. In TCRdb, the PCR reads were re-called with MiXCR into one record per CDR3 protein. This repertoire shows 300,000 to 400,000 distinct CDR3 sequences, about 14% found once; its top ten account for 4% to 5.5%. This specimen was PBMCs, taken from the stem cell graft. Receptors originate from a human donor who donated a stem cell graft to a child with Fanconi anemia.

This clonotype was detected only a few times. The rearrangement joins TRBV7-8 to TRBJ2-1; D is undetermined. This CDR3 is 14 amino acids long. V was trimmed by 5 bases and J by 8 bases, leaving 16 bases between them. Germline V gene data show CDR1 as SGHVS and CDR2 as FQNEAQ. CDR3 loop: CASSPDPRSDEQFF. The DNA of the CDR3 is TGTGCCAGCAGCCCGGACCCCCGTAGTGATGAGCAGTTCTTC.

The V gene is TRBV10-3, the J gene TRBJ1-3, with 7 bases lining up with TRBD1. V shed 10 bases, J shed 1 base, and the junction held 10 bases outside the gene matches. CDR1 and CDR2 from the germline V gene are ENHRY and SYGVKD. The CDR3 sequence is 15 residues long. As DNA, the CDR3 is TGTGCCACCAGCCAGGGGGAGGTATCTGGAAACACCATATATTTT. Translated, it gives CATSQGEVSGNTIYF.

This clonotype was counted many times. CDR3 in DNA: TGCGCCAGCAGCTCCATTGACAGCATGAACACTGAAGCTTTCTTT. Translating it yields CASSSIDSMNTEAFF. The V gene is TRBV5-1, the J gene TRBJ1-1; TRBD1 might be the D (5 bases). The CDR3 covers 15 residues. V lost 3 bases and J 0 bases, leaving 12 bases between the germline ends. Germline values: CDR1 SGHRS, CDR2 YFSETQ.

The chain joins TRBV5-1 to TRBJ2-7; TRBD1 agrees at 8 bases. This CDR3 comprises 14 residues. Germline V lookup: CDR1 SGHRS, CDR2 YFSETQ. V was clipped by 2 bases and J by 6 bases; unmatched bases: 7. Here the CDR3 DNA reads TGCGCCAGCAGCTTTGGACAGGGACGGGGCGAGCAGTACTTC. Protein: CASSFGQGRGEQYF. Supplemented by reference TRBV5-1 and TRBJ2-7, the full variable domain reads KAGVTQTPRYLIKTRGQQVTLSCSPISGHRSVSWYQQTPGQGLQFLFEYFSETQRNKGNFPGRFSGRQFSNSRSEMNVSTLELGDSALYLCASSFGQGRGEQYFGPGTRLTVT.

This clonotype was observed a few times. V and J are TRBV20-1 and TRBJ1-2; TRBD1 matches at 10 bases. The CDR3 loop spans 15 amino acids. V was pared by 2 bases and J by 3 bases, with 6 bases of the junction left unmatched. The V gene's germline CDR1 is DFQATT and CDR2 SNEGSKA (reference sequence). The CDR3 nucleotides are TGCAGTGCTAGACTTGCCGGGACAGGGGACTATGGCTACACCTTC. Translated, it gives CSARLAGTGDYGYTF.

The V call is TRBV7-8, the J call TRBJ1-2, with TRBD1 identical over 7 bases. This CDR3 comprises 16 residues. Trimming at V came to 5 bases and at J to 7 bases, leaving 16 bases not matched to a gene. Germline V lookup: CDR1 SGHVS, CDR2 FQNEAQ. CDR3 sequence: CASSEGQLGWGGGYTF. Here the CDR3 DNA reads TGTGCCAGCAGCGAGGGACAGTTAGGCTGGGGGGGTGGCTACACCTTC.

This clonotype showed up many times. As DNA, the CDR3 is TGCGCCAGCAGTCGGGACAGGGAAGAGACCCAGTACTTC. Residues: CASSRDREETQYF. This rearrangement joins TRBV5-1 to TRBJ2-5, with TRBD1 identical over 9 bases. Germline-derived CDR1 and CDR2 are SGHRS and YFSETQ. This CDR3 comprises 13 residues. With 5 bases clipped from V and 3 bases from J, the junction kept 2 bases outside the gene matches.

The V gene is TRBV19, the J gene TRBJ2-1; D possibly uses TRBD1 or TRBD2 (5 bases each). Germline CDR1 and CDR2: LNHDA and SQIVND (reference sequence). V was cut by 11 bases and J by 2 bases, with 16 bases left in between. This CDR3 contains 14 residues. The CDR3: CASGLQGAYNEQFF. CDR3 nucleotide sequence: TGTGCCTCAGGGTTGCAGGGAGCCTACAATGAGCAGTTCTTC.

This chain uses TRBV30 with TRBJ1-4; weak D call: TRBD1 (6 bases). V dropped 4 bases and J dropped 2 bases, with 11 bases sitting between them. Germline V lookup: CDR1 GTSNPN, CDR2 SVGIG (reference sequence). This CDR3 is built from 14 residues. CDR3 region: CAWNGQTTNEKLFF. CDR3 nucleotides: TGTGCCTGGAATGGACAGACTACTAATGAAAAACTGTTTTTT.

In its sample, this clonotype was seen many times. V and J are TRBV5-1 and TRBJ1-1; TRBD1 might be the D (5 bases). Between the trimmed V and J ends, which lost 4 bases and 3 bases, there was a span of 13 bases. The germline V gene has CDR1 SGHRS and CDR2 YFSETQ. CDR3 length: 14 amino acids. The CDR3 DNA is TGCGCCAGCAGCCCTGACAGTGAGGACACTGAAGCTTTCTTT. It codes for CASSPDSEDTEAFF.

The genes are TRBV20-1 and TRBJ2-3, with 13 positions matching TRBD2. This CDR3 contains 17 residues. CDR1 DFQATT and CDR2 SNEGSKA come from the germline V gene (reference sequence). Trimming at V came to 5 bases and at J to 2 bases, leaving 10 bases not matched to a gene. The DNA of the CDR3 is TGCAGTGCTTTGGGCACAACTAGCGGGGGGGCCACAGATACGCAGTATTTT. Amino acid sequence: CSALGTTSGGATDTQYF.

This clonotype was counted a few times. The rearrangement uses TRBV4-3 and TRBJ1-4; 8 positions match TRBD1. The trim removed 1 base at V and 7 bases at J, leaving 8 bases unmatched. This CDR3 has 16 amino acids. CDR1 is LGHNA and CDR2 is YSLEER in the germline V gene. DNA of the CDR3: TGCGCCAGCAGCCAAGGGACAGGGAACATAGGTGAAAAACTGTTTTTT. It encodes CASSQGTGNIGEKLFF.

This chain uses TRBV10-1 with TRBJ1-2; a weak D match, TRBD1 (6 bases). Trimming took 4 bases from V and 4 from J, leaving 10 bases between them. Germline V CDR1 and CDR2: WNHNN, SYGVQD (reference sequence). The CDR3 extends over 13 amino acids. DNA of the CDR3: TGCGCCAGCAGTGCAGGACAGAGCTATGGCTACACCTTC. This gives the protein CASSAGQSYGYTF.

This clonotype was observed many times. The chain carries TRBV12-3 or TRBV12-4 and TRBJ2-1; TRBD2 matches 9 bases. After removal of 11 bases from V and 4 bases from J, the junction contained 6 bases not matched to a gene. The CDR3 contains 13 residues. CDR3 loop: CAVRLAEYNEQFF. For the CDR3, the DNA is TGTGCCGTCAGACTAGCGGAGTACAATGAGCAGTTCTTC.

This chain uses TRBV27 with TRBJ2-5; 8 bases fit TRBD2. V dropped 1 base and J dropped 1; count of bases not matched to a gene: 5. This CDR3 contains 16 residues. Germline CDR1 and CDR2: MNHEY and SMNVEV (reference sequence). The DNA for the CDR3 is TGTGCCAGCAGTTTATTCTTTAGCGGGGTCCAAGAGACCCAGTACTTC. Translation: CASSLFFSGVQETQYF.

The chain joins TRBV6-5 to TRBJ1-1, with TRBD1 as a possible D gene (5 bases). CDR3 size: 14 residues. Trimming left V 3 bases short and J 5 bases short, with 13 bases between. Per germline, CDR1 MNHEY and CDR2 SVGAGI. CDR3 in DNA: TGTGCCAGCAGTTATTTTAAGGGGCGGACTGAAGCTTTCTTT. It specifies CASSYFKGRTEAFF.

About this clonotype itself: This likely stems from a read error, as it lies one base from a far larger clone. The chain combines TRBV27 with TRBJ2-1, with TRBD1 identical over 7 bases. This CDR3 spans 13 amino acids. CDR1 is MNHEY and CDR2 is SMNVEV in the germline V gene (reference sequence). V lost 5 bases, J lost 6 bases, and 4 bases stayed unmatched. The CDR3 DNA is TGTGCCAGCAGTCTCCCAGGGGGCAATGAGCAGTTCTTC. Residues: CASSLPGGNEQFF.

The chain uses TRBV7-2 and TRBJ2-7; D might be TRBD1 or TRBD2, each matching 7 bases. This CDR3 spans 12 amino acids. Trimming cost V 3 bases and J 12 bases, with 15 bases left between them. Germline CDR1 SGHTA, CDR2 FQGNSA. Written as DNA, the CDR3 is TGTGCCAGCAGCTTCTCAGGGGGGGAAAGGTACTTC. Protein: CASSFSGGERYF.

This clonotype was observed a handful of times. V and J are TRBV5-6 and TRBJ2-5; possibly TRBD2 for D (6 bases). Germline values: CDR1 SGHDT, CDR2 YYEEEE. The CDR3 has 15 amino acids. The V end was cut by 6 bases, the J end by 7 bases, with 22 bases between. The DNA of the CDR3 is TGTGCCAGCACCTGGGGGGACTTGGAGGGTGGGACCCAGTACTTC. Translation gives CASTWGDLEGGTQYF.

CDR3 sequence reads: CASSLGSSGVSSTDTQYF. The CDR3 nucleotides read TGCGCCAGCAGCTTGGGGTCTAGCGGCGTCTCTAGCACAGATACGCAGTATTTT. The chain carries TRBV5-1 and TRBJ2-3, with TRBD2 matching 7 bases. Trimming cost V 0 bases and J 0 bases; bases outside gene matches: 10. The CDR3 has 18 residues. From germline, CDR1 is SGHRS and CDR2 YFSETQ.

This clonotype has more than one count but fewer than ten. The J gene is TRBJ2-6, the V gene TRBV5-6, with 7 bases fitting TRBD2. Unmatched junction bases numbered 6, after V lost 4 bases and J lost 2 bases. Germline CDR1 is SGHDT and CDR2 is YYEEEE. The CDR3 has 16 residues. The CDR3 DNA follows: TGTGCCAGCAGCCCTGGGGCGGGGGCTGGGGCCAACGTCCTGACTTTC. It encodes CASSPGAGAGANVLTF.

A few counts support this clonotype. The rearrangement links TRBV3-1 to TRBJ1-2; D call uncertain. The germline CDR1 and CDR2 sequences are LGHDT and YNNKEL (reference sequence). The CDR3 totals 15 residues. V lost 0 bases and J lost 4, with 12 bases in between. CDR3 sequence (DNA): TGTGCCAGCAGCCAAGAGATGGAAAGACCCTATGGCTACACCTTC. It encodes CASSQEMERPYGYTF.

Ten or more counts support this clonotype. The rearrangement uses TRBV6-2 or TRBV6-3 and TRBJ1-5; D gene unclear. Germline CDR1 is MNHEY and CDR2 is SVGEGT. This CDR3 has 13 amino acids. Trimming removed 7 bases from V and 11 bases from J, with 18 bases in between. CDR3 DNA sequence: TGTGCCAGCACCAGAGACATTGTCGGGGCCCAGCATTTT. Translating gives CASTRDIVGAQHF.

J is TRBJ2-1 and V is TRBV29-1, with D unresolved. This CDR3 region has 12 residues. V was trimmed by 5 bases and J by 4 bases, leaving 9 bases between them. Germline lookup yields CDR1 SQVTM and CDR2 ANQGSEA. The CDR3 sequence: CSVMGSYNEQFF. Written as DNA, the CDR3 is TGCAGCGTTATGGGCAGTTACAATGAGCAGTTCTTC.

This clonotype was seen a handful of times. This sequence joins TRBV18 and TRBJ2-5; D perhaps matches TRBD2 (5 bases). The CDR3 is made up of 14 amino acids. Germline-derived CDR1 and CDR2 are KGHSH and LQKENI. Trimming took 3 bases from V and 3 from J, leaving 11 bases between them. The CDR3 DNA follows: TGTGCCAGCTCACCCAACCCCGGGGAAGAGACCCAGTACTTC. Residues: CASSPNPGEETQYF.

This clonotype has a count of ten or more. This sequence joins TRBV28 and TRBJ2-7; D not resolved. V lost 3 bases to trimming and J lost 5 bases, with 11 bases between them. Germline values: CDR1 MDHEN, CDR2 SYDVKM. This CDR3 comprises 13 residues. The CDR3 region is CASSFSGTDEQYV. In nucleotides, the CDR3 is TGTGCCAGCAGTTTCTCAGGAACAGACGAGCAGTACGTC.

The chain couples TRBV27 to TRBJ2-2, with D uncertain. The ends were cut back, 6 bases at V and 2 bases at J, with 13 bases in the middle. Germline values: CDR1 MNHEY, CDR2 SMNVEV (reference sequence). The CDR3 has 15 amino acids. CDR3 region: CASSTIAGNTGELFF. CDR3 in DNA: TGTGCCAGCAGCACAATTGCCGGCAACACCGGGGAGCTGTTTTTT.

The rearrangement uses TRBV5-1 and TRBJ2-3, with no clear D. V lost 3 bases, J lost 1 base, and 15 bases lay in between. Germline-derived CDR1 and CDR2 are SGHRS and YFSETQ. The CDR3 length is 16 residues. The CDR3 DNA is TGCGCCAGCAGCTCCGGGTTGGAGAGGCGCACAGATACGCAGTATTTT. As protein: CASSSGLERRTDTQYF.

The chain is built from TRBV10-2 and TRBJ2-7; D uncertain. The CDR3 covers 14 residues. Trimming pared 2 bases from V and 3 bases from J, leaving 11 bases between. CDR1 is WSHSY, CDR2 SAAADI, per germline. The CDR3, as DNA: TGCGCCAGCAGTGAGGCAGCGATAAGCTACGAGCAGTACTTC. Protein: CASSEAAISYEQYF.

This clonotype was picked up a small number of times. The J gene is TRBJ2-2, the V gene TRBV2; either TRBD1 or TRBD2 may fit D (6 bases each). This CDR3 is 14 amino acids long. Looked up from germline, CDR1 is SNHLY and CDR2 is FYNNEI. Trimming cost V 6 bases and J 3 bases, with 11 bases left between them. The DNA for the CDR3 is TGTGCCAGCAGGGGGGGCGCCGACACCGGGGAGCTGTTTTTT. Its translation: CASRGGADTGELFF.